The following is a T cell receptor beta chain sequence with its context. The time point is: blood at routine non-recurrence follow-up after resection. From tumor, nontumor lung or frozen PBMC, whole RNA was taken unsorted for sequencing. A unique molecular identifier was attached to every TCR cDNA molecule. TCRdb reprocessed the 5' RACE reads via MiXCR and lists one record per CDR3 protein. The sample has some 120,000 distinct CDR3 sequences; more than 9% are singletons. The data originate from a study of spatial heterogeneity in lung cancer. About the study: Samples came from about 72 TRACERx patients with untreated early-stage lung cancer. PBMC collected at follow-up were sequenced when available, a median of roughly 2 years after resection. The count of detected beta-chain sequences consistently exceeded that of alpha-chain sequences.

With V trimmed by 5 bases and J by 1 base, 2 bases remained unmatched. This CDR3 has 15 residues. Germline V CDR1 and CDR2: MRHNA, SNTAGT. J is TRBJ2-3 and V is TRBV6-4, with 11 bases matching TRBD2. The specimen was PBMCs, collected at follow-up. The TCR comes from a male donor with early-stage non-small cell lung cancer. CDR3 nucleotides: TGTGCCAGCAGTCCGACTAGCGGGGGCACAGATACGCAGTATTTT. It codes for CASSPTSGGTDTQYF.